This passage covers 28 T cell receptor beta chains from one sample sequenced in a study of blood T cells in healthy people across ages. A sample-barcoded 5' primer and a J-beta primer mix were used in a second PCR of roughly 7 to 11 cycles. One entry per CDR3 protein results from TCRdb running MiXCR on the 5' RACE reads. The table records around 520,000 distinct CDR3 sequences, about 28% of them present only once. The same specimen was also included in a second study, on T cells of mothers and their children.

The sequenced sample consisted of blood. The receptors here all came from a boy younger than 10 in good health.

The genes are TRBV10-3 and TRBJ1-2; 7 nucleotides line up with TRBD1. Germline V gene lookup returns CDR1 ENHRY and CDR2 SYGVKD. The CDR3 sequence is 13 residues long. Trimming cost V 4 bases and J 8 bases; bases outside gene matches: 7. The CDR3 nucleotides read TGTGCCATCAGTGGATGGACAGGTGACGGCTACACCTTC. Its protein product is CAISGWTGDGYTF.

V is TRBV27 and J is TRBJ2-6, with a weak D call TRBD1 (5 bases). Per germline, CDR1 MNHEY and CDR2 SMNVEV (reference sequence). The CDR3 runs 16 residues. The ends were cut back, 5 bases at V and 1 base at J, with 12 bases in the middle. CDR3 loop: CASSTLDSSGANVLTF. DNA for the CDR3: TGTGCCAGCAGTACCCTAGACAGTTCTGGGGCCAACGTCCTGACTTTC.

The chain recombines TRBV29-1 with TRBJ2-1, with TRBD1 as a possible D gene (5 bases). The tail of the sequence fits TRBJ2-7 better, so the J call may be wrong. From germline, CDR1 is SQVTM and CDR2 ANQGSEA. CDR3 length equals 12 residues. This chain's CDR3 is CSVKDIAYEQYF. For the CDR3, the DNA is TGCAGCGTAAAGGACATCGCCTACGAGCAGTACTTC.

This chain's CDR3 is CSVEVPRESRNTIYF. In nucleotides, the CDR3 is TGCAGCGTTGAAGTACCGAGGGAAAGTAGAAACACCATATATTTT. V gene TRBV29-1 combines with J gene TRBJ1-3, with D unresolved. Germline CDR1 and CDR2: SQVTM and ANQGSEA. This CDR3 has 15 residues. V was shortened by 1 base and J by 5 bases, with 15 bases between the two germline ends.

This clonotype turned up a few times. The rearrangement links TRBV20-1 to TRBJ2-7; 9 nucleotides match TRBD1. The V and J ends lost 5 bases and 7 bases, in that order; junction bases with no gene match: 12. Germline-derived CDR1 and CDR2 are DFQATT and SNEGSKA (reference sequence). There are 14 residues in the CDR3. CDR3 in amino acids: CSAHPEQGALEQYF. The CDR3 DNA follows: TGCAGTGCTCACCCTGAACAGGGGGCTTTGGAGCAGTACTTC.

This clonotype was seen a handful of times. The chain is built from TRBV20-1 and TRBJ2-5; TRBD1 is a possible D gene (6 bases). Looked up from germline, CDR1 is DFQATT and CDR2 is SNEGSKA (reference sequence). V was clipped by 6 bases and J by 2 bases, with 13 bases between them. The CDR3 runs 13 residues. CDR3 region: CSAKGGWQETQYF. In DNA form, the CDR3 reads TGCAGTGCGAAAGGGGGTTGGCAAGAGACCCAGTACTTC.

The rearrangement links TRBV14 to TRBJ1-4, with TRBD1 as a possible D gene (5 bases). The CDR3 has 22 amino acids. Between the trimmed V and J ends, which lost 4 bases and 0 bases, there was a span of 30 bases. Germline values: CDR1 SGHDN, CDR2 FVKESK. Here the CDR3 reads CASSRTSFLAGWLIATNEKLFF. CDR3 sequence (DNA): TGTGCCAGCAGCCGGACTTCTTTCTTGGCAGGGTGGTTAATCGCAACTAATGAAAAACTGTTTTTT. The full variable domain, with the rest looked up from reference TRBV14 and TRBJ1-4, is EAGVTQFPSHSVIEKGQTVTLRCDPISGHDNLYWYRRVMGKEIKFLLHFVKESKQDESGMPNNRFLAERTGGTYSTLKVQPAELEDSGVYFCASSRTSFLAGWLIATNEKLFFGSGTQLSVL.

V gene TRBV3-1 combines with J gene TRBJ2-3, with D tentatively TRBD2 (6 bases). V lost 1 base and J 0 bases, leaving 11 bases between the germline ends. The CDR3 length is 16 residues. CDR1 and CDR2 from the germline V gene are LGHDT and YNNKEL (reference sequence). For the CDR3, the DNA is TGTGCCAGCAGCCAAGTGCGCGGGAAGAGCACAGATACGCAGTATTTT. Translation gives CASSQVRGKSTDTQYF.

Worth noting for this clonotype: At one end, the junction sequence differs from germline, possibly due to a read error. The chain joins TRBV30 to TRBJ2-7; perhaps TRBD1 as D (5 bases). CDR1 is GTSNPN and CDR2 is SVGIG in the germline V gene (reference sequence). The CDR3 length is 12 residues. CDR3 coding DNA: TGTGCCTGGAGTCCAGGGATCTACGAGCAGCACTTC. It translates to CAWSPGIYEQHF.

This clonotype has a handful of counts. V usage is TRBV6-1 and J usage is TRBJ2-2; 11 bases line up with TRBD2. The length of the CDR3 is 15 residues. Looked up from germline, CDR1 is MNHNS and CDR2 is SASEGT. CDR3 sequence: CAVRTSGLNTGELFF. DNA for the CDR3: TGTGCAGTGAGGACTAGCGGGTTGAACACCGGGGAGCTGTTTTTT.

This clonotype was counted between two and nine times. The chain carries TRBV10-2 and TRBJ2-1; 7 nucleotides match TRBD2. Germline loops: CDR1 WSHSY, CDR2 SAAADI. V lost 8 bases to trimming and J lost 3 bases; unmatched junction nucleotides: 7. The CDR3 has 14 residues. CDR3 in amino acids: CASSPGTNYNEQFF. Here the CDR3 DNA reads TGCGCCAGCTCCCCCGGGACTAACTACAATGAGCAGTTCTTC.

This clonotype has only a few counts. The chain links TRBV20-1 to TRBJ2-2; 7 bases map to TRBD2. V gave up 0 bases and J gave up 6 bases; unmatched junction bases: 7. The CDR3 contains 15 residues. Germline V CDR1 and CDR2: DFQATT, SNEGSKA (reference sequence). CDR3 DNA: TGCAGTGCTAGAGATAGTGGAGCGGGACCCGGGGAGCTGTTTTTT. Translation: CSARDSGAGPGELFF.

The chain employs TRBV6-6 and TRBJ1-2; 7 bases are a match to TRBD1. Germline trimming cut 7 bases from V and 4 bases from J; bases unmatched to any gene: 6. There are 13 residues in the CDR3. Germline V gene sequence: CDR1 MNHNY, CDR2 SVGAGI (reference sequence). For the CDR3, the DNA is TGTGCCAGCACCACGGCAGGGGGCTATGGCTACACCTTC. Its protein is CASTTAGGYGYTF.

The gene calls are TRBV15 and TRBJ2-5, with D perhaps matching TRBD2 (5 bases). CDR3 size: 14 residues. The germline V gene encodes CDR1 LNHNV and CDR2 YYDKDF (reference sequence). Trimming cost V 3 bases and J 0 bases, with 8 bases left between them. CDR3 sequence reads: CATSREDYQETQYF. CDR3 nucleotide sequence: TGTGCCACCAGCAGGGAGGACTACCAAGAGACCCAGTACTTC. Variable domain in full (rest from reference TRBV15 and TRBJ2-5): DAMVIQNPRYQVTQFGKPVTLSCSQTLNHNVMYWYQQKSSQAPKLLFHYYDKDFNNEADTPDNFQSRRPNTSFCFLDIRSPGLGDTAMYLCATSREDYQETQYFGPGTRLLVL.

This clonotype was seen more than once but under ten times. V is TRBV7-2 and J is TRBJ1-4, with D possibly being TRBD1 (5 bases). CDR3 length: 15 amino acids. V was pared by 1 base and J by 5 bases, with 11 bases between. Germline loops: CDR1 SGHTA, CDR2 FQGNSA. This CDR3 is CASSLGGSGNEKLFF. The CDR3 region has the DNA TGTGCCAGCAGCTTAGGCGGGTCAGGGAATGAAAAACTGTTTTTT.

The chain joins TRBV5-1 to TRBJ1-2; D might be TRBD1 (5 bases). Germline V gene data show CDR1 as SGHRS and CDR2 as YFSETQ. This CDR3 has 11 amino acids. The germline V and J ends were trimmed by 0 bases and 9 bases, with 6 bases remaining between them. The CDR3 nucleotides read TGCGCCAGCAGCTTGGAGGGGAGCTACACCTTC. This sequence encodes CASSLEGSYTF.

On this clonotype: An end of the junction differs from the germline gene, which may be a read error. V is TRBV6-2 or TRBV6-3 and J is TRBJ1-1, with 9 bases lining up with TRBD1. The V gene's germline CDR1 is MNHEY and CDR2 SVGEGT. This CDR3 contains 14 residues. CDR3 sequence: CASRPQGADTEAFF. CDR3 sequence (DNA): TGTGCCAGCAGACCACAGGGGGCGGACACTGAAGCCTTCTTT.

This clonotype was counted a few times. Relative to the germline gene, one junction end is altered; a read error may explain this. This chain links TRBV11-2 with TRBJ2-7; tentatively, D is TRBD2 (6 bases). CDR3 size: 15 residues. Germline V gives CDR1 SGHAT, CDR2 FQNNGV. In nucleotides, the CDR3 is TGCGCCAGCAGCCCAATGAGCGGGCCCAGTTACGAGCAGTACTTC. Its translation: CASSPMSGPSYEQYF.

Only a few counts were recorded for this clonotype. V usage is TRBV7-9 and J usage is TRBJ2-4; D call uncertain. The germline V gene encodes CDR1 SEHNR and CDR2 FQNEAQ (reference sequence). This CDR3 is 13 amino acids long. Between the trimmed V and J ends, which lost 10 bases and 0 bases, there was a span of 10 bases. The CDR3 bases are TGTGCCACCGAGACAATAGCCAAAAACATTCAGTACTTC. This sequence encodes CATETIAKNIQYF. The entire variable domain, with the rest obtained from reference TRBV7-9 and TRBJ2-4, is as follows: DTGVSQNPRHKITKRGQNVTFRCDPISEHNRLYWYRQTLGQGPEFLTYFQNEAQLEKSRLLSDRFSAERPKGSFSTLEIQRTEQGDSAMYLCATETIAKNIQYFGAGTRLSVL.

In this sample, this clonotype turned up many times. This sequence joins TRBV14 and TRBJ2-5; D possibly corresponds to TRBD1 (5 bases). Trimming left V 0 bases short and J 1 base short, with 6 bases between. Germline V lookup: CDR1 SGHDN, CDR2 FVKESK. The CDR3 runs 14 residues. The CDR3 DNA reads TGTGCCAGCAGCCAAGATAGGGGCCAAGAGACCCAGTACTTC. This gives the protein CASSQDRGQETQYF.

This CDR3 reads CASSYGGLETQYF. The CDR3 DNA sequence: TGTGCCAGCAGTTACGGGGGCCTGGAGACCCAGTACTTC. This chain uses TRBV6-5 with TRBJ2-5; perhaps TRBD1 as D (6 bases). The CDR3 consists of 13 residues. Germline V gene sequence: CDR1 MNHEY, CDR2 SVGAGI. The V gene lost 2 bases and the J gene lost 5 bases, with 9 bases spanning the gap.

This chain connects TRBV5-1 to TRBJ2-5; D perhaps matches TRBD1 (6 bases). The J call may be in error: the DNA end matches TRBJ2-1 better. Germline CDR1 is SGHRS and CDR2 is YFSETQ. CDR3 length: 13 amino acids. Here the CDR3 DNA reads TGCGCCAGCAGGCGACCTCAGGGGAATGAGCAGTTCTTC. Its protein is CASRRPQGNEQFF.

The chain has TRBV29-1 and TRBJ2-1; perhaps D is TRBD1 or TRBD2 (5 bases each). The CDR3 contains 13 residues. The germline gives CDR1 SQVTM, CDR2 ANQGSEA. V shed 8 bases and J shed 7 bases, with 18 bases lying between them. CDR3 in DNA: TGCAGCCTCCGGGACCCAAGGGGAAATGAGCAGTTCTTC. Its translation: CSLRDPRGNEQFF.

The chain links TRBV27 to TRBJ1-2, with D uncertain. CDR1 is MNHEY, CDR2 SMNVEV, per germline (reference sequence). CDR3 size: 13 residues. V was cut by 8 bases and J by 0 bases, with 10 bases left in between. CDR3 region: CASGRQANYGYTF. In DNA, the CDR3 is TGTGCCAGCGGGCGACAAGCTAACTATGGCTACACCTTC.

The CDR3 spells CASSVGDYTRTDTQYF. The CDR3 DNA reads TGTGCCAGCAGCGTTGGCGACTATACGAGGACAGATACGCAGTATTTT. The J gene is TRBJ2-3, the V gene TRBV11-2, with D possibly matching TRBD2 (5 bases). The ends were cut back, 5 bases at V and 3 bases at J, with 18 bases in the middle. The CDR3 sequence is 16 residues long. Germline lookup yields CDR1 SGHAT and CDR2 FQNNGV.

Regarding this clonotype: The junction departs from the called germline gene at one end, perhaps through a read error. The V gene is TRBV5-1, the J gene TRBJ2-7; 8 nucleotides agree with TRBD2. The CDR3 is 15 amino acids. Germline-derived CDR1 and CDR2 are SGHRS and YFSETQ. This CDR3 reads CTSSPDTSGFYEQYF. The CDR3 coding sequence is TGCACCAGCAGCCCGGACACTAGCGGTTTCTACGAGCAGTACTTC.

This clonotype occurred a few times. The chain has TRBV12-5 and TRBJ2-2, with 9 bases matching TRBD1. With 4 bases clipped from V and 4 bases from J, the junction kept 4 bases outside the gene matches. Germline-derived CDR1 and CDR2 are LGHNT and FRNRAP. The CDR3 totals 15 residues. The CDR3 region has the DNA TGTGCTAGTGGTTACGGACAGGGGTTCACCGGGGAGCTGTTTTTT. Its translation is CASGYGQGFTGELFF.

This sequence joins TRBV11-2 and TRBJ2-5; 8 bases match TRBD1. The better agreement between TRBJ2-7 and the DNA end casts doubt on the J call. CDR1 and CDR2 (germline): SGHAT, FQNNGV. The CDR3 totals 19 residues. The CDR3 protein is CASSLLWSRTGKRSYEQYF. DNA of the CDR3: TGTGCCAGCAGCTTACTATGGTCGAGGACAGGGAAGAGGTCGTACGAGCAGTACTTC.